This record covers a single TCR beta chain. The sample originates from a study of PD-1 blockade in classical Hodgkin lymphoma. Time point indicated: cycle 4 day 1 (C4D1), after six to seven weeks of nivolumab. With no exception, relapse followed autologous stem cell transplantation in all patients, and brentuximab vedotin exposure varied. CDR1 and CDR2 from the germline V gene are MDHEN and SYDVKM. Trimming removed 6 bases at V and 6 bases at J, with 17 bases between. The CDR3 runs 14 residues. Repertoires were generated with immunoSEQ multiplex PCR, while TCRdb's copy carries only in-frame clones and drops some. The data show 100,000 to 120,000 clones, over 85% seen once.

The sequence was obtained from a human donor with classical Hodgkin lymphoma. The sequences come from peripheral blood mononuclear cells (PBMCs), collected before the fourth cycle of nivolumab. J is TRBJ1-2 and V is TRBV28; possible D gene TRBD1, 6 bases. In DNA form, the CDR3 reads TGTGCCAGCAGCTGGGCGGGGGGGCGGAATGGCTACACCTTC. Translated: CASSWAGGRNGYTF.